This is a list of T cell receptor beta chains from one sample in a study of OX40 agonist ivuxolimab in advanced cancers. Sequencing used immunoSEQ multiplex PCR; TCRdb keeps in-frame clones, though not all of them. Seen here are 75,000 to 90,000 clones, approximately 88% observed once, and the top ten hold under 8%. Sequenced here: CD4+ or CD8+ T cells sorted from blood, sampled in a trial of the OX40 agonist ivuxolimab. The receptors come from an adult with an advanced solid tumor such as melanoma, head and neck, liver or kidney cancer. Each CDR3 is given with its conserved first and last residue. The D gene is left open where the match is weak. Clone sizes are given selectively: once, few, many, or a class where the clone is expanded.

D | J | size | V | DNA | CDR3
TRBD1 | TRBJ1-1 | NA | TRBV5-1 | TGCGCCAGCAGCCCGGACAGGGTGAGCACTGAAGCTTTCTTT | CASSPDRVSTEAFF
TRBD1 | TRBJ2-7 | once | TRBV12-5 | TGTGCTAGTGGTTTGGGACAGGGTAATGTAAACGAGCAGTACTTC | CASGLGQGNVNEQYF
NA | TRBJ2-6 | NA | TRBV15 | TGTGCCACCAGCAGACGGGCTTCGGGAGGGGCCAACGTCCTGACTTTC | CATSRRASGGANVLTF
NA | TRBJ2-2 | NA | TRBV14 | TGTGCCAGCAGCCAAGTCGTCATGGGCGGGGAGCTGTTTTTT | CASSQVVMGGELFF
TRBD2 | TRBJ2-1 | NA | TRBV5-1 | TGCGCCAGCAGCTTGAACCCCACCAGGGCTAGCGGATACTACAATGAGCAGTTCTTC | CASSLNPTRASGYYNEQFF
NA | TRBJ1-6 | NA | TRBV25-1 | TGTGCCAGCAGTTTGGTTAATTCACCCCTCCACTTT | CASSLVNSPLHF
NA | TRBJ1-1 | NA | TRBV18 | TGTGCCAGCTCACCACGACCGAATGAAGCTTTCTTT | CASSPRPNEAFF
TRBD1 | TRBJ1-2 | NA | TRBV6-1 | TGTGCCAGCAGTAAAACAGGGGACTATGGCTACACCTTC | CASSKTGDYGYTF
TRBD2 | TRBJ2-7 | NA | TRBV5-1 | TGCGCCAGCAGCTTGGGTGGGACTAGCGACGAGCAGTACTTC | CASSLGGTSDEQYF
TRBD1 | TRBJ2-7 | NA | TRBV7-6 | TGTGCCAGCAGCTTAGGGACCGGGACAGGCTACGAGCAGTACTTC | CASSLGTGTGYEQYF
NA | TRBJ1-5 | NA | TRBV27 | TGTGCCAGCAGTTTATCAGGACGGGGGCGTCAGCCCCAGCATTTT | CASSLSGRGRQPQHF
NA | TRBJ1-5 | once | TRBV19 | TGTGCCAGTAGTAGGGATTGGGTTAGCAATCAGCCCCAGCATTTT | CASSRDWVSNQPQHF
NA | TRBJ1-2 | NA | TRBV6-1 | TGTGCCAGCAGCGCCAGGGGCGGCTACACCTTC | CASSARGGYTF
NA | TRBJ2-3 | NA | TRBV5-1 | TGCGCCAGCAGCTTACAGGGAATCCGAACAGATACGCAGTATTTT | CASSLQGIRTDTQYF
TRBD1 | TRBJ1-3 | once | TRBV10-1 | TGCGCCAGCAGTCAGGGGACAGGGGCACAGAGGAACACCATATATTTT | CASSQGTGAQRNTIYF
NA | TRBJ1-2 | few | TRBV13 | TGTGCCAGCAGCTTAGGAGACCTGGGCCATGGCTACACCTTC | CASSLGDLGHGYTF
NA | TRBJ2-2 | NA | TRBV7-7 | TGTGCTAGCAGCTTCGGGCAGAACACCGGGGAGCTGTTTTTT | CASSFGQNTGELFF
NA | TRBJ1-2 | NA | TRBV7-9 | TGTGCCAGCAGCTCGGGGGCCTATGGCTACACCTTC | CASSSGAYGYTF
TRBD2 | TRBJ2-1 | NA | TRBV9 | TGTGCCAGCAGCGTAGACGGACTCGCAGCGGGAGGGCCTTTTAATGAGCAGTTCTTC | CASSVDGLAAGGPFNEQFF
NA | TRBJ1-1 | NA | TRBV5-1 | TGCGCCAGCAGCATAATAGGGGGGGCTGAAGCTTTCTTT | CASSIIGGAEAFF
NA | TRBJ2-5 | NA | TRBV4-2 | TGTGCCAGCAGCCCTCGGACTCGACAAGAGACCCAGTACTTC | CASSPRTRQETQYF
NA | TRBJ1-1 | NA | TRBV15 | TGTGCCACCGGGGGCCCGATGAACACTGAAGCTTTCTTT | CATGGPMNTEAFF
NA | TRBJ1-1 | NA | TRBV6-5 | TGTGCCAGCTCCGGATTTCGCAAGGGGAACACTGAAGCTTTCTTT | CASSGFRKGNTEAFF
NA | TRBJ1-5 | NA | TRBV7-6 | TGTGCCAGCAGCACCTGGACAGATCAGCCCCAGCATTTT | CASSTWTDQPQHF
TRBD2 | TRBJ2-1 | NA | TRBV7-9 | TGTGCCAGCAGCTCCCCGGGAGGGTACAATGAGCAGTTCTTC | CASSSPGGYNEQFF
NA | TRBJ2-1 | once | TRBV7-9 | TGTGCCAGCAGCTTAGCCGTTACGGGGCAGAATGAGCAGTTCTTC | CASSLAVTGQNEQFF
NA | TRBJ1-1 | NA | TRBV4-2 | TGTGCCAGCAGCCAAGACAGGGTGGGTTTCTTCACTGAAGCTTTCTTT | CASSQDRVGFFTEAFF
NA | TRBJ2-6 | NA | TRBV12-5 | TGTGCTAGTGGCCCATCTGGGGCCAACGTCCTGACTTTC | CASGPSGANVLTF
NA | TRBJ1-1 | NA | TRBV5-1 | TGCGCCAGCAGCTTGGTTCCAGGGAGGGACACTGAAGCTTTCTTT | CASSLVPGRDTEAFF
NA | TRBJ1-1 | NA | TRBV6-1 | TGTGCCAGCAGTGCAGCCATGACAGGGAACACTGAAGCTTTCTTT | CASSAAMTGNTEAFF
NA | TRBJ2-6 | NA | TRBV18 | TGTGCCAGCTCACCTAGTGCTGGGGCCAACGTCCTGACTTTC | CASSPSAGANVLTF
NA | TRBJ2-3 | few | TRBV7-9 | TGTGCCAGCAGCTCGACCTCTACCTACACAGATACGCAGTATTTT | CASSSTSTYTDTQYF
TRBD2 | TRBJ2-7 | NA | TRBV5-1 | TGCGCCAGCAGCTTAATAGCGGGAGTTGCAACATACGAGCAGTACTTC | CASSLIAGVATYEQYF
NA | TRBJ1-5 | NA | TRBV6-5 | TGTGCCAGCAGTGCTGGGGGGGCGAGTCAGCCCCAGCATTTT | CASSAGGASQPQHF
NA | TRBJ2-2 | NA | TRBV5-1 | TGCGCCAGCAGCTCCCTCGAAGGCACCGGGGAGCTGTTTTTT | CASSSLEGTGELFF
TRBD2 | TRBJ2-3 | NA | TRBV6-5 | TGTGCCAGCAGTTACGCGGGAGGGGTGGATACGCAGTATTTT | CASSYAGGVDTQYF
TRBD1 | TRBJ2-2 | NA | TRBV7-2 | TGTGCCAGCAGCTTAAGGGACAGGGCTACCGGGGAGCTGTTTTTT | CASSLRDRATGELFF
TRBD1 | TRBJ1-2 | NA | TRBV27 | TGTGCCAGCAGTATCGGGACAGCCCGAGACTATGGCTACACCTTC | CASSIGTARDYGYTF
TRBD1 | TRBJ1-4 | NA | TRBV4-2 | TGTGCCAGCAGCCCTTCCCCGGGACAGAAGAATGAAAAACTGTTTTTT | CASSPSPGQKNEKLFF
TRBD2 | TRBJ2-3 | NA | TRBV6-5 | TGTGCCAGCAAAGAGCGGGGGTCCACAGATACGCAGTATTTT | CASKERGSTDTQYF
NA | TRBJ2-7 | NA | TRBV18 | TGTGCCAGCTCACCATCGGCGGGACGGGGCGAGCAGTACTTC | CASSPSAGRGEQYF
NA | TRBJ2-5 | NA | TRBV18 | TGTGCCAGCTCACCTCCAGCCGGGCAAGAGACCCAGTACTTC | CASSPPAGQETQYF
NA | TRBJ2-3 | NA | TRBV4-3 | TGCGCCAGCAGCCAAGCACAGGGTGGGGATACGCAGTATTTT | CASSQAQGGDTQYF
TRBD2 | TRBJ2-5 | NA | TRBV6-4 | TGTGCCAGCAGTCGGGTGAGGGGAGGGCGGGGAGAGACCCAGTACTTC | CASSRVRGGRGETQYF
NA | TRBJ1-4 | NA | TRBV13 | TGTGCCAGCAGCTTAGGTGCCGGGATTAATGAAAAACTGTTTTTT | CASSLGAGINEKLFF
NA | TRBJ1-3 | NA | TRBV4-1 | TGCGCCAGCAGCCAAGTTGGAAACACCATATATTTT | CASSQVGNTIYF
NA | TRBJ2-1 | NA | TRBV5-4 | TGTGCCAGCAGGCGCGGGGTCGACTCCTACAATGAGCAGTTCTTC | CASRRGVDSYNEQFF
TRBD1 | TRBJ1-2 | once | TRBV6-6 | TGTGCCAGCAGTTACTTTGGGACAGCACGGGACTATGGCTACACCTTC | CASSYFGTARDYGYTF
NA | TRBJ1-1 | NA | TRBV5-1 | TGCGCCAGCAGCTCGGGACACCAGAACACTGAAGCTTTCTTT | CASSSGHQNTEAFF
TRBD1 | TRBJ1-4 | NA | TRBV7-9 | TGTGCCAGCAGCCCTCAACAGGGGCATGAAAAACTGTTTTTT | CASSPQQGHEKLFF
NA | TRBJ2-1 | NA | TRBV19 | TGTGCCAGCAGACAGTGGGGTAGCGGCGACAATGAGCAGTTCTTC | CASRQWGSGDNEQFF
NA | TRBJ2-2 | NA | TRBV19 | TGTGCCAGTAGCCGCCTAGGCGGGACCGCGAACACCGGGGAGCTGTTTTTT | CASSRLGGTANTGELFF
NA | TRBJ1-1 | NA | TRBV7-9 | TGTGCCAGCAGCCCCGGATGGGGAGGGAACACTGAAGCTTTCTTT | CASSPGWGGNTEAFF
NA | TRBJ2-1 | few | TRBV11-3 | TGTGCCAGCAGCTTAGATTTGGGGACCAATGAGCAGTTCTTC | CASSLDLGTNEQFF
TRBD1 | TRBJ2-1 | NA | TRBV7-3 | TGTGCCAGCAGCTCTCCCGGGACAGAGTACAATGAGCAGTTCTTC | CASSSPGTEYNEQFF